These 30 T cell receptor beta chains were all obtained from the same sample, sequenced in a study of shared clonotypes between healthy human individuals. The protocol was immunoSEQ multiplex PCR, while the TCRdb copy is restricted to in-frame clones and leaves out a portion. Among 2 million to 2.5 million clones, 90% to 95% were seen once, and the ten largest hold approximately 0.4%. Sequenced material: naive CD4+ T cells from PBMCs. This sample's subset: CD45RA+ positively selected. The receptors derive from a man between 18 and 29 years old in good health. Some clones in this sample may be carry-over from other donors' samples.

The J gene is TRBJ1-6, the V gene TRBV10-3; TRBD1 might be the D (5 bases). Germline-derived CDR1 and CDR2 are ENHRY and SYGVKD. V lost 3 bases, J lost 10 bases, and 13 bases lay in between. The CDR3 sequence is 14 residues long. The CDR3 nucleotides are TGTGCCATCAGTGAAATCGGGGGAAACTCACCCCTCCACTTT. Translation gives CAISEIGGNSPLHF.

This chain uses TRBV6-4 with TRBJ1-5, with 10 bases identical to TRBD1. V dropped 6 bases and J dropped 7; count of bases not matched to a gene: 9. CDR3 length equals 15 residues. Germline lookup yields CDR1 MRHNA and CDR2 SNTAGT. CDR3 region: CASRLRQGATQPQHF. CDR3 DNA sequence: TGTGCCAGCAGGCTGAGACAGGGGGCCACACAGCCCCAGCATTTT.

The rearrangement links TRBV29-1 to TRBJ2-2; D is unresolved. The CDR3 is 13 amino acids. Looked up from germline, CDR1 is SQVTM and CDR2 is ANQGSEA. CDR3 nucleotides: TGCAGTTTTCAGGTCGTGTACACCGGGGAGCTGTTTTTT. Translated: CSFQVVYTGELFF.

The CDR3 is CASSYLQGARTGELFF. CDR3 DNA: TGTGCCAGCAGTTATCTACAGGGGGCAAGGACCGGGGAGCTGTTTTTT. This rearrangement joins TRBV28 to TRBJ2-2; 9 positions match TRBD1. Germline V lookup: CDR1 MDHEN, CDR2 SYDVKM. V shed 4 bases, J shed 5 bases, and the junction held 8 bases outside the gene matches. This CDR3 contains 16 residues.

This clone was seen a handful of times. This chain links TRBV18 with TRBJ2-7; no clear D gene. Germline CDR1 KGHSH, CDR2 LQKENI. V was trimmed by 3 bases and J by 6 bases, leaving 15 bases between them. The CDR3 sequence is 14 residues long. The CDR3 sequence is CASSPSPLVTEQYF. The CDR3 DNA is TGTGCCAGCTCACCGAGCCCTCTGGTCACCGAGCAGTACTTC.

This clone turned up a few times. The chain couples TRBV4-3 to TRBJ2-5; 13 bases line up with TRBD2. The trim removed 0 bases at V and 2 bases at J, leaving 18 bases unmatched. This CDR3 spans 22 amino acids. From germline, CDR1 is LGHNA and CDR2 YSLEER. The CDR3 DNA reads TGCGCCAGCAGCCAAGATCCCTGGACTAGCGGGAGATTGCGGGTTAGGCAAGAGACCCAGTACTTC. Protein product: CASSQDPWTSGRLRVRQETQYF.

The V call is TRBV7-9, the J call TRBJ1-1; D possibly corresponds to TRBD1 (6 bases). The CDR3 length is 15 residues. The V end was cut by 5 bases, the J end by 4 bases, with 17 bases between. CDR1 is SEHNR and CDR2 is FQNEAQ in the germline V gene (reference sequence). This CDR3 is CASSGGRRVVTEAFF. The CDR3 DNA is TGTGCCAGCAGCGGGGGCAGGAGGGTGGTCACTGAAGCTTTCTTT.

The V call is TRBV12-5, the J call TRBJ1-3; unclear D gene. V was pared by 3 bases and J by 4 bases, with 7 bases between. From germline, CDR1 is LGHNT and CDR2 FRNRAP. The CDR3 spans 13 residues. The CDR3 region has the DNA TGTGCTAGTGGTTTTTCGGGAGGAAACACCATATATTTT. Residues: CASGFSGGNTIYF.

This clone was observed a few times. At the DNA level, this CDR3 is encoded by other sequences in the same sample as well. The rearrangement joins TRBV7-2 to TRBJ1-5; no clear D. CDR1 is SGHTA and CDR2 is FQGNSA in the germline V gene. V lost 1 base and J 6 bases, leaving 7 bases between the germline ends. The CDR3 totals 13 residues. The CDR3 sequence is CASSLVRAQPQHF. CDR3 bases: TGTGCCAGCAGCTTAGTTAGGGCTCAGCCCCAGCATTTT. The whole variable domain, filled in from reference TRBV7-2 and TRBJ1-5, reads GAGVSQSPSNKVTEKGKDVELRCDPISGHTALYWYRQSLGQGLEFLIYFQGNSAPDKSGLPSDRFSAERTGGSVSTLTIQRTQQEDSAVYLCASSLVRAQPQHFGDGTRLSIL.

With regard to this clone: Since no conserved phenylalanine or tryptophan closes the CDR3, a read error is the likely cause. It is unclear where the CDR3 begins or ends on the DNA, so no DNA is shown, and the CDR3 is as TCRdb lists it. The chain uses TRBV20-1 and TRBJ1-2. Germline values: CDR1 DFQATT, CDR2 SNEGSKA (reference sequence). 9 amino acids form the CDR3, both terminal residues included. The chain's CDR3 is CSARDRTWA.

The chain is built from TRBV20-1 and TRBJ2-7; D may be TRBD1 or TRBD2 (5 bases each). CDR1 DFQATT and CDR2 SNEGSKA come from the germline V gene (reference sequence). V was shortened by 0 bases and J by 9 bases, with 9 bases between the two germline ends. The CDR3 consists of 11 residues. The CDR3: CSARDGAVQYF. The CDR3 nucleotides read TGCAGTGCTAGAGACGGGGCGGTGCAGTACTTC.

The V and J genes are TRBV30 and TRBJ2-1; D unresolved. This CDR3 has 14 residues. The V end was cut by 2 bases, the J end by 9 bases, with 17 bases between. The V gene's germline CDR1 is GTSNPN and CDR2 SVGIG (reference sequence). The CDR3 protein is CAWSPLGPAGEQFF. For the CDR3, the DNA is TGTGCCTGGAGTCCCCTGGGCCCGGCTGGTGAGCAGTTCTTC.

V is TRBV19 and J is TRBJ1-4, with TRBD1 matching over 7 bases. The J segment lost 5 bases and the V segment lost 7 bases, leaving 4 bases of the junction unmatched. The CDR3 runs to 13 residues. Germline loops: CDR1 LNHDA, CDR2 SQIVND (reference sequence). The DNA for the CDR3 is TGTGCCAGTACTGCAGGGGGAAATGAAAAACTGTTTTTT. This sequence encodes CASTAGGNEKLFF.

The CDR3 DNA reads TGTGCCAGCAGCTTACAGGGGGGACGCACAGATACGCAGTATTTT. It encodes CASSLQGGRTDTQYF. The J gene is TRBJ2-3, the V gene TRBV7-2; the D gene is possibly TRBD1 (7 bases). Trimming pared 2 bases from V and 1 base from J, leaving 10 bases between. The CDR3 spans 15 residues. From germline, CDR1 is SGHTA and CDR2 FQGNSA.

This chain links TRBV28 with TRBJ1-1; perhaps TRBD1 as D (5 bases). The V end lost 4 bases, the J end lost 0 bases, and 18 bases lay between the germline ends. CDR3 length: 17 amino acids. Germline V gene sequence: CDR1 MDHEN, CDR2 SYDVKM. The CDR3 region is CASSSLGPGGVNTEAFF. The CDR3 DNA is TGTGCCAGCAGTTCCCTCGGGCCGGGGGGGGTGAACACTGAAGCTTTCTTT.

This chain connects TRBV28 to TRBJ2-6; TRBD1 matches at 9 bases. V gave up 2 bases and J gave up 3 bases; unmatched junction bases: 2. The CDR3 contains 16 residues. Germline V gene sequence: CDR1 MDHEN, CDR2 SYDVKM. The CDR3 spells CASSLNRGRGANVLTF. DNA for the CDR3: TGTGCCAGCAGTTTAAACAGGGGGCGTGGGGCCAACGTCCTGACTTTC. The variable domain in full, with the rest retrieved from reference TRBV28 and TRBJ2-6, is DVKVTQSSRYLVKRTGEKVFLECVQDMDHENMFWYRQDPGLGLRLIYFSYDVKMKEKGDIPEGYSVSREKKERFSLILESASTNQTSMYLCASSLNRGRGANVLTFGAGSRLTVL.

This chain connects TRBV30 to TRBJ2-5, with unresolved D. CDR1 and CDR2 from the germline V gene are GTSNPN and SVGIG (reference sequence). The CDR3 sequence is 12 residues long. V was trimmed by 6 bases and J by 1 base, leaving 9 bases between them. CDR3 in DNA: TGTGCCTGCCTCGGCGTCCAAGAGACCCAGTACTTC. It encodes CACLGVQETQYF.

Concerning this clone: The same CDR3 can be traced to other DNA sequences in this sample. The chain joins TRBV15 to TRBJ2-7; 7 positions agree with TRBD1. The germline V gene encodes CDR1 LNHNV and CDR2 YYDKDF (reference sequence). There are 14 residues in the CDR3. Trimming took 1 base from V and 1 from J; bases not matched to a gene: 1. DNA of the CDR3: TGTGCCACCAGCAGAGGGACAGGTTCCTACGAGCAGTACTTC. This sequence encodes CATSRGTGSYEQYF.

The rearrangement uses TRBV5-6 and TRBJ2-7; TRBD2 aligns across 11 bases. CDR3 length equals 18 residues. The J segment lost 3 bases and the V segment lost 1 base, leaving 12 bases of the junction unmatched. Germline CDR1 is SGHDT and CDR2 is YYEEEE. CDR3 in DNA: TGTGCCAGCAGCTTGTTCATGACTAGCGGGGCCCCGGACTACGAGCAGTACTTC. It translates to CASSLFMTSGAPDYEQYF.

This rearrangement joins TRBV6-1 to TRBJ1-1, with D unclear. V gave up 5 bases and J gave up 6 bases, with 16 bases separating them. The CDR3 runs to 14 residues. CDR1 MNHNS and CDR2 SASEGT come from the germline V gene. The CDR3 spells CASSFLGRAAEAFF. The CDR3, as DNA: TGTGCCAGCAGTTTCCTGGGGAGGGCCGCTGAAGCTTTCTTT.

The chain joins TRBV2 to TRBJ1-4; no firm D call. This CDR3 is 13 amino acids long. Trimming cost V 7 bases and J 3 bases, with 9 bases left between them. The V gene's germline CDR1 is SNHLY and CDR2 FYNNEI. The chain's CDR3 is CASMRGPNEKLFF. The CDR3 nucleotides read TGTGCCAGCATGCGCGGGCCTAATGAAAAACTGTTTTTT.

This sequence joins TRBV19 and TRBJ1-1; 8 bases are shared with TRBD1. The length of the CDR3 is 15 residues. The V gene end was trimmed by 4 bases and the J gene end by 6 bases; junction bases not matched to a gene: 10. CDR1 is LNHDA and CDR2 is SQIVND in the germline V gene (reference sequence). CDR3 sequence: CASSKLPQGAPEAFF. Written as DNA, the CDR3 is TGTGCCAGTAGTAAATTACCTCAGGGGGCCCCTGAAGCTTTCTTT.

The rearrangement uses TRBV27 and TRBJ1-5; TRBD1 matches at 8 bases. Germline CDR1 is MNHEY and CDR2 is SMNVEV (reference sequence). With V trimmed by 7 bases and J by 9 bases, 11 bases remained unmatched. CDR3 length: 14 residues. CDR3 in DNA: TGTGCCAGCATGGGGCTGGACAGGGAGGGGCCCCAGCATTTT. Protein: CASMGLDREGPQHF.

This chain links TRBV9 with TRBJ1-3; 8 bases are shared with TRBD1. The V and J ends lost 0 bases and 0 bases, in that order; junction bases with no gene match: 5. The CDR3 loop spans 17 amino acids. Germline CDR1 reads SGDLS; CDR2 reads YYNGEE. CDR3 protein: CASSVGTGIISGNTIYF. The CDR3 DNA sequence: TGTGCCAGCAGCGTAGGGACAGGGATTATCTCTGGAAACACCATATATTTT. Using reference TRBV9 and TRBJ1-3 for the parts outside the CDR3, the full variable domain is DSGVTQTPKHLITATGQRVTLRCSPRSGDLSVYWYQQSLDQGLQFLIQYYNGEERAKGNILERFSAQQFPDLHSELNLSSLELGDSALYFCASSVGTGIISGNTIYFGEGSWLTVV.

CDR3 sequence reads: CASSYSGGANTGELFF. The CDR3 DNA reads as TGTGCCAGCAGTTACTCTGGCGGGGCGAACACCGGGGAGCTGTTTTTT. The chain recombines TRBV6-6 with TRBJ2-2; a possible D gene is TRBD2 (6 bases). V lost 0 bases and J lost 0, with 8 bases in between. Germline values: CDR1 MNHNY, CDR2 SVGAGI (reference sequence). There are 16 residues in the CDR3.

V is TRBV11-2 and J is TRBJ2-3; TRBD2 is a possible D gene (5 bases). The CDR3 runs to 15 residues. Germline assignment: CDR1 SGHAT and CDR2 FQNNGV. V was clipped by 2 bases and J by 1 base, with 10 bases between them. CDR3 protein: CASSLTGMGTDTQYF. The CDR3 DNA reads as TGTGCCAGCAGCTTAACGGGAATGGGCACAGATACGCAGTATTTT.

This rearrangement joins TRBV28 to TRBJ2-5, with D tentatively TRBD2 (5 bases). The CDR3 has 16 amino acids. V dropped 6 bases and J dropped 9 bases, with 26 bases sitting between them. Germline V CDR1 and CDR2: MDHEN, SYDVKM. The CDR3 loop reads CASSRTATSYQSPQYF. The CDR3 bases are TGTGCCAGCAGCCGCACGGCCACTAGTTACCAGAGCCCCCAGTACTTC. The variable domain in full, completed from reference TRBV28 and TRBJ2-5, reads DVKVTQSSRYLVKRTGEKVFLECVQDMDHENMFWYRQDPGLGLRLIYFSYDVKMKEKGDIPEGYSVSREKKERFSLILESASTNQTSMYLCASSRTATSYQSPQYFGPGTRLLVL.

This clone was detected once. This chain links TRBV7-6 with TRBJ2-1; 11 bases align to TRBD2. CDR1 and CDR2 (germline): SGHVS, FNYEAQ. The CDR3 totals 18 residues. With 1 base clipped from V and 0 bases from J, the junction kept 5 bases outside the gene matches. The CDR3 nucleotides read TGTGCCAGCAGCTTAGTGGGACTAGCGGAAAGCTCCTACAATGAGCAGTTCTTC. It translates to CASSLVGLAESSYNEQFF.

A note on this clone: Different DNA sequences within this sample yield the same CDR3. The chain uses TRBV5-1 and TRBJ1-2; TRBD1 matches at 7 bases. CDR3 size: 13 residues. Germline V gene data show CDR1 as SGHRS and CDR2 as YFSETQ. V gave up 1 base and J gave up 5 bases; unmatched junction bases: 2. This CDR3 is CASSLQQGYGYTF. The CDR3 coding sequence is TGCGCCAGCAGCTTGCAACAGGGGTATGGCTACACCTTC.

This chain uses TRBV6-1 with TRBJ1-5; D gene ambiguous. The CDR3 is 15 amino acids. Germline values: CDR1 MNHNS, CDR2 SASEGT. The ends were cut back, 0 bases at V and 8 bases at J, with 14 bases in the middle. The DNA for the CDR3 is TGTGCCAGCAGTGAAGCGGTCCCGTACGTGGAGCCCCAGCATTTT. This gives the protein CASSEAVPYVEPQHF.